The 9 T cell receptor beta chains below come from one sample, sequenced in a study of OX40 agonist ivuxolimab in advanced cancers. TCRdb keeps only in-frame clones here, not all; method: immunoSEQ multiplex PCR. This sample has about 48,000 clones, with 84% found just once. Specimen: CD4+ or CD8+ T cells sorted from blood, collected in a trial of the OX40 agonist ivuxolimab. Every receptor here comes from an adult with an advanced solid tumor such as melanoma, head and neck, liver or kidney cancer.

This clone was seen once. This CDR3 is CAIRVTGDQETQYF. Here the CDR3 DNA reads TGTGCCATCAGGGTGACAGGGGATCAAGAGACCCAGTACTTC. This chain links TRBV10-3 with TRBJ2-5, with TRBD1 identical over 8 bases. CDR3 length: 14 residues. Germline V CDR1 and CDR2: ENHRY, SYGVKD. After removal of 6 bases from V and 2 bases from J, the junction contained 5 bases not matched to a gene.

The chain joins TRBV18 to TRBJ2-1; 10 bases are shared with TRBD2. The ends lost 5 bases at V and 5 bases at J; junction bases unmatched: 6. Per germline, CDR1 KGHSH and CDR2 LQKENI. The CDR3 totals 15 residues. CDR3 residues: CASSTGLAANNEQFF. Here the CDR3 DNA reads TGTGCCAGCTCAACCGGACTAGCGGCCAACAATGAGCAGTTCTTC.

This clone was seen a handful of times. This chain uses TRBV5-3 with TRBJ1-1, with D perhaps TRBD1 (6 bases). TRBV5-3 qualifies as an ORF whose function is uncertain. V lost 4 bases to trimming and J lost 0 bases, with 13 bases between them. The CDR3 totals 15 residues. CDR3 residues: CARSPSQGMNTEAFF. The CDR3 DNA sequence: TGTGCCAGAAGCCCCTCACAGGGAATGAACACTGAAGCTTTCTTT.

The gene calls are TRBV7-2 and TRBJ1-5, with D possibly TRBD1 on 6 matching bases. There are 16 residues in the CDR3. V was shortened by 5 bases and J by 2 bases, with 16 bases between the two germline ends. Germline V gives CDR1 SGHTA, CDR2 FQGNSA. The CDR3 sequence is CASSIQRGGGNQPQHF. The CDR3 coding sequence is TGTGCCAGCAGCATCCAAAGGGGGGGAGGCAATCAGCCCCAGCATTTT.

The chain uses TRBV2 and TRBJ2-5; the D call may be TRBD1 or TRBD2 (5 bases each). V was clipped by 6 bases and J by 5 bases, with 16 bases between them. The CDR3 has 14 residues. Per the germline V gene, CDR1 is SNHLY and CDR2 is FYNNEI. CDR3 sequence: CASRTVREWETQYF. The CDR3 DNA sequence: TGTGCCAGCAGGACAGTCAGGGAGTGGGAGACCCAGTACTTC.

The V gene is TRBV19, the J gene TRBJ2-7; D is undetermined. V dropped 6 bases and J dropped 4 bases, with 19 bases sitting between them. The V gene's germline CDR1 is LNHDA and CDR2 SQIVND (reference sequence). The CDR3 consists of 15 residues. CDR3 sequence (DNA): TGTGCCAGTAGACCTCAACCGGGCCAAGCTTACGAGCAGTACTTC. Protein sequence: CASRPQPGQAYEQYF. Looking up the rest from reference TRBV19 and TRBJ2-7 gives the full variable domain: DGGITQSPKYLFRKEGQNVTLSCEQNLNHDAMYWYRQDPGQGLRLIYYSQIVNDFQKGDIAEGYSVSREKKESFPLTVTSAQKNPTAFYLCASRPQPGQAYEQYFGPGTRLTVT.

The CDR3 loop reads CASRQGRIDGEKLFF. For the CDR3, the DNA is TGTGCCAGCAGACAGGGAAGAATCGACGGTGAAAAACTGTTTTTT. The V call is TRBV2, the J call TRBJ1-4; possible D gene TRBD1, 6 bases. In germline, CDR1 is SNHLY, CDR2 FYNNEI. V was clipped by 6 bases and J by 7 bases, with 18 bases between them. This CDR3 is 15 amino acids long. Variable domain in full (rest from reference TRBV2 and TRBJ1-4): EPEVTQTPSHQVTQMGQEVILRCVPISNHLYFYWYRQILGQKVEFLVSFYNNEISEKSEIFDDQFSVERPDGSNFTLKIRSTKLEDSAMYFCASRQGRIDGEKLFFGSGTQLSVL.

The genes are TRBV10-3 and TRBJ2-2; the D gene is possibly TRBD1 (6 bases). The CDR3 has 13 residues. Deletions cut 9 bases from V and 2 bases from J, with 10 bases between. Per germline, CDR1 ENHRY and CDR2 SYGVKD. CDR3 loop: CAIQGINTGELFF. The CDR3 DNA sequence: TGTGCCATACAGGGTATAAACACCGGGGAGCTGTTTTTT.

The chain carries TRBV6-6 and TRBJ2-4; weak D call: TRBD2 (6 bases). Trimming stripped 5 bases from V and 0 bases from J, with 11 bases between. The CDR3 contains 15 residues. CDR1 and CDR2 from the germline V gene are MNHNY and SVGAGI (reference sequence). In DNA, the CDR3 is TGTGCCAGCAGTGGGCCGGAGGGAGCCAAAAACATTCAGTACTTC. Its translation: CASSGPEGAKNIQYF.